This T cell receptor (beta chain) was retrieved from a study of molecular identifiers for immune sequencing clone quantification. The wider study: Sequencing covered four of five parts into which replicate RNA from about 21,000 or 97,000 naive CD8 cells was split.

This clonotype occurred once. Antigen specificity is unknown. No conserved phenylalanine or tryptophan ends this CDR3, so it is likely a read error. Germline CDR1 reads SNHLY; CDR2 reads FYNNEI. J was trimmed by 2 bases and V by 6 bases; bases with no gene match: 9. The CDR3 totals 15 residues. TCRdb re-called the PCR reads through MiXCR, storing one row per CDR3 protein. The table has hundreds of thousands of distinct CDR3 sequences, roughly a fifth seen once. Whole-study findings and limits: Detecting spiked Jurkat TCR RNA from one cell among roughly 900,000 naive cells was reportedly possible. Among effectors, clones above 20 RNA copies held over 98% of molecules; among naive cells, under 1%.

V and J are TRBV2 and TRBJ1-2; 7 bases line up with TRBD1. This clonotype was sampled from a human donor in good health. Some libraries in this study had Jurkat cell RNA spiked in. Sequencing was performed on naive CD8+ T cells from blood, with Jurkat cell RNA spiked in. Subset given: FACS-sorted CD8+CD4-CCR7+CD45RA+ naive T cells. As DNA, the CDR3 is TGTGCCAGCAGGGAGGGACAGTTAGTAAACTATGGCTACACCCTC. Residues: CASREGQLVNYGYTL.